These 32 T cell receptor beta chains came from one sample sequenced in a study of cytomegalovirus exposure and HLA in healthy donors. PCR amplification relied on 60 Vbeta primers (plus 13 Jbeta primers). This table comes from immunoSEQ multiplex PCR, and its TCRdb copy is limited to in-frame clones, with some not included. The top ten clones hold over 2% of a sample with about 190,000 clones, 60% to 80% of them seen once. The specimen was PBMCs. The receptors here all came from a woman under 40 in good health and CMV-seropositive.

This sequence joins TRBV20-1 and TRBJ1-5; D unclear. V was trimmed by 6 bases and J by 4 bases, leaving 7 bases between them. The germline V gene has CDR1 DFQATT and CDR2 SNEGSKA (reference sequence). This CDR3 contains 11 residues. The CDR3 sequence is CSAAGNQPQHF. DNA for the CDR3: TGCAGTGCAGCGGGGAATCAGCCCCAGCATTTT.

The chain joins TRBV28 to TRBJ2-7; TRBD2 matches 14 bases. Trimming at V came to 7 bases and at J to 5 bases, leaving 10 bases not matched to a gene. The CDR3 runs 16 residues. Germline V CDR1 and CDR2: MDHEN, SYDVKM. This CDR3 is CASTRGLAGGGDEQYF. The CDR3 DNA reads TGTGCCAGCACCAGAGGACTAGCGGGAGGAGGGGACGAGCAGTACTTC.

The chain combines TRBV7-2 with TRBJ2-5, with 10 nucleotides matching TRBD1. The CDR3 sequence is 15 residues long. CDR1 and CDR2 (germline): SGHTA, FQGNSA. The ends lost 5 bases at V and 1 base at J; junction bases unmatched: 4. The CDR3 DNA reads TGTGCCAGCAGCAGGGACAGGGGCAGCCAAGAGACCCAGTACTTC. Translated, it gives CASSRDRGSQETQYF.

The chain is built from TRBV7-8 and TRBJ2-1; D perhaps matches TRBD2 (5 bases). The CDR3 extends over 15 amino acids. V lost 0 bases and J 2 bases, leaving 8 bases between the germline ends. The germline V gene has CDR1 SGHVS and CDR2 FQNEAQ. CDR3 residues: CASSLAGVPYNEQFF. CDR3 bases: TGTGCCAGCAGCTTAGCGGGAGTCCCCTACAATGAGCAGTTCTTC. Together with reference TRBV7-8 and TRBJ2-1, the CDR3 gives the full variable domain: GAGVSQSPRYKVAKRGQDVALRCDPISGHVSLFWYQQALGQGPEFLTYFQNEAQLDKSGLPSDRFFAERPEGSVSTLKIQRTQQEDSAVYLCASSLAGVPYNEQFFGPGTRLTVL.

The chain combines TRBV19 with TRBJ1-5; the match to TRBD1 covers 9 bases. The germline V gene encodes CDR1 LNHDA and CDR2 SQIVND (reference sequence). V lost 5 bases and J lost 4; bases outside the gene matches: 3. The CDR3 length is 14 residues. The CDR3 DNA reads TGTGCCAGTAGTTCAGGGACAGGGAATCAGCCCCAGCATTTT. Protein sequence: CASSSGTGNQPQHF.

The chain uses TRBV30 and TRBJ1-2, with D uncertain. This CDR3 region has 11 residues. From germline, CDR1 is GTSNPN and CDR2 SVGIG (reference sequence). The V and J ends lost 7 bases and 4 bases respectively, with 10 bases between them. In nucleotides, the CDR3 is TGTGCCTCCCGGTTTGGCTATGGCTACACCTTC. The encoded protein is CASRFGYGYTF.

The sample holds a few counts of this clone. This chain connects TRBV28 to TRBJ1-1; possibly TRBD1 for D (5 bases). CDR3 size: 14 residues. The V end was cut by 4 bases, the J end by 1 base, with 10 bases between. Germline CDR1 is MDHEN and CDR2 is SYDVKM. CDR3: CASSSGGKNTEAFF. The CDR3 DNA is TGTGCCAGCAGTTCCGGGGGGAAGAACACTGAAGCTTTCTTT.

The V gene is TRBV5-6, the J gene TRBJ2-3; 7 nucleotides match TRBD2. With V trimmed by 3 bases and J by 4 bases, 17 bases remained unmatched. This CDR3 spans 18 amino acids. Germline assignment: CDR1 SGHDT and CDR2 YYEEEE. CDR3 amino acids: CASSSFHVGGREADTQYF. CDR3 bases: TGTGCCAGCAGCTCCTTTCATGTCGGTGGGAGGGAGGCAGATACGCAGTATTTT.

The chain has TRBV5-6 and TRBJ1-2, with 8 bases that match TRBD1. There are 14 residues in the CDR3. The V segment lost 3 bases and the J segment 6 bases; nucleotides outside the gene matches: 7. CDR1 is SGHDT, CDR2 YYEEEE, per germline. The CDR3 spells CASSWDRQGDGYTF. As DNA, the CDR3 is TGTGCCAGCAGCTGGGACAGGCAGGGGGATGGCTACACCTTC.

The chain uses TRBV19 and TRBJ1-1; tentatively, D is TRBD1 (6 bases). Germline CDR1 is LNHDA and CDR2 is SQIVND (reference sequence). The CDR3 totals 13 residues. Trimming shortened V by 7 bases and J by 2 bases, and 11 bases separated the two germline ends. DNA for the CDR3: TGTGCCAGTACTTGGGGGCTCAACACTGAAGCTTTCTTT. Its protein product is CASTWGLNTEAFF.

The CDR3 DNA is TGTGCCACCAGCAGAGGAGCGGGAGCTGATACGCAGTATTTT. Translation: CATSRGAGADTQYF. The V call is TRBV15, the J call TRBJ2-3; 8 bases match TRBD2. CDR3 length: 14 amino acids. Germline lookup yields CDR1 LNHNV and CDR2 YYDKDF (reference sequence). The J segment lost 6 bases and the V segment lost 1 base, leaving 3 bases of the junction unmatched. The full variable domain, its missing parts supplied by reference TRBV15 and TRBJ2-3, is DAMVIQNPRYQVTQFGKPVTLSCSQTLNHNVMYWYQQKSSQAPKLLFHYYDKDFNNEADTPDNFQSRRPNTSFCFLDIRSPGLGDTAMYLCATSRGAGADTQYFGPGTRLTVL.

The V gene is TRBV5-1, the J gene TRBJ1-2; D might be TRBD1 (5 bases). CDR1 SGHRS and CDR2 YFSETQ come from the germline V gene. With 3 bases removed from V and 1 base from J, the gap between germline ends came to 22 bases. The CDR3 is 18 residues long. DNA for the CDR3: TGCGCCAGCAGCTACGGCCCGGGACGGACTAACCTTAACTATGGCTACACCTTC. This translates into CASSYGPGRTNLNYGYTF.

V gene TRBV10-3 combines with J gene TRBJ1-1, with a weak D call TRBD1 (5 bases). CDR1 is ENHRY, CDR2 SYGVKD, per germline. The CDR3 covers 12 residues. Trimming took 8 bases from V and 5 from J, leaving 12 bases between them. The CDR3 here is CAIGPGGTEAFF. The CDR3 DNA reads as TGTGCCATCGGACCCGGGGGAACTGAAGCTTTCTTT.

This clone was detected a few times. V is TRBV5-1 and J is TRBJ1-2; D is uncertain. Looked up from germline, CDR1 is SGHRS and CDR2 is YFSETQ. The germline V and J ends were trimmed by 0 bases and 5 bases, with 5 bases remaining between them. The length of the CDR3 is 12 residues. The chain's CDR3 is CASSLGGYGYTF. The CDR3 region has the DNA TGCGCCAGCAGCTTGGGAGGGTATGGCTACACCTTC.

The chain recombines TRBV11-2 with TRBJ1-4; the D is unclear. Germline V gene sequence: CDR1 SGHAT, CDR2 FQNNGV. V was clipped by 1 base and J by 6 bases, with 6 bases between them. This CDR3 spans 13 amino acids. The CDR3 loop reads CASSLARYEKLFF. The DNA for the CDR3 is TGTGCCAGCAGCTTAGCCCGTTATGAAAAACTGTTTTTT.

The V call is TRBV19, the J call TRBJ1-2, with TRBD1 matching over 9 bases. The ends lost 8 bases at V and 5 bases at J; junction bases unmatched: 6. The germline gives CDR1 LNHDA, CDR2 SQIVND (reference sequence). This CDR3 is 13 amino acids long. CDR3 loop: CASGDRADYGYTF. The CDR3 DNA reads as TGTGCCAGTGGGGACAGGGCGGATTATGGCTACACCTTC.

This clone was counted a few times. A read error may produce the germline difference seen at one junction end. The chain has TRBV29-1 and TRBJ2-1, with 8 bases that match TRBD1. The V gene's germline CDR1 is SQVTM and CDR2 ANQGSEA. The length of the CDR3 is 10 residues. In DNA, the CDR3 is TGCAGCGTTGGGGGACAGGTGAAGCTCTTC. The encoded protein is CSVGGQVKLF.

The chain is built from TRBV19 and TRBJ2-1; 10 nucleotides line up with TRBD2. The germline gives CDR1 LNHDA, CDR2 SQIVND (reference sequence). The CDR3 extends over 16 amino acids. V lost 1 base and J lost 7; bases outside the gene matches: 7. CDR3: CASSIVGLAGDNEQFF. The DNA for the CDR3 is TGTGCCAGTAGTATAGTTGGTCTAGCGGGGGATAATGAGCAGTTCTTC.

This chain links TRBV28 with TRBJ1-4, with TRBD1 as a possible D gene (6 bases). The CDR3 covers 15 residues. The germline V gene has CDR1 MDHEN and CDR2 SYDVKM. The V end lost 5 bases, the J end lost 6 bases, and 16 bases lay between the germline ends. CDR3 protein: CASSGIGGADEKLFF. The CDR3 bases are TGTGCCAGCAGTGGGATAGGGGGGGCAGATGAAAAACTGTTTTTT.

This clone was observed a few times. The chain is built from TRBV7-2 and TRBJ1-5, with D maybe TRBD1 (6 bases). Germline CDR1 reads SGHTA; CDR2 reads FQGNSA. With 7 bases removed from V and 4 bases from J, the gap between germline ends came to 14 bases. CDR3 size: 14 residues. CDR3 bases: TGTGCCAGCAACCCCAGGGGAGGGAATCAGCCCCAGCATTTT. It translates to CASNPRGGNQPQHF.

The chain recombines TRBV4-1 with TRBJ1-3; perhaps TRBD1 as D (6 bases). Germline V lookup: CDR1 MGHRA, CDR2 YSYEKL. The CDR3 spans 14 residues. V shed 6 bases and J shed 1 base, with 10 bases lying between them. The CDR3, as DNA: TGCGCCAGCAGTTTACAGGGATCTGGAAACACCATATATTTT. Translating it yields CASSLQGSGNTIYF.

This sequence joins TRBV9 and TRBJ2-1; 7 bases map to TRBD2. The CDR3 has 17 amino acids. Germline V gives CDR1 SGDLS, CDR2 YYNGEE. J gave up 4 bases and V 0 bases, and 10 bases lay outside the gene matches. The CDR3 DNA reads TGTGCCAGCAGCGTAGGGGAGTCTAGCGGAAAATACAATGAGCAGTTCTTC. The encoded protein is CASSVGESSGKYNEQFF.

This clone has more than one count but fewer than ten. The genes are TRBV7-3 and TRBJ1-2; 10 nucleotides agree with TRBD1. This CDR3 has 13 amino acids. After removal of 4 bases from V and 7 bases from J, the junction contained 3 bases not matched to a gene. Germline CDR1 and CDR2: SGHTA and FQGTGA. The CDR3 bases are TGTGCCAGCAGCTCCGGGACAGGGGTTGGCTACACCTTC. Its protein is CASSSGTGVGYTF.

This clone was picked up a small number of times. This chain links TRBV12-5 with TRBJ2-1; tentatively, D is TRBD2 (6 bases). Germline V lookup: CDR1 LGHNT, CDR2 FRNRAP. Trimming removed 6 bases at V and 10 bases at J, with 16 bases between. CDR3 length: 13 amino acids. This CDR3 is CASGLGGTNEQFF. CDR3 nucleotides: TGTGCTAGTGGACTTGGAGGGACCAACGAGCAGTTCTTC.

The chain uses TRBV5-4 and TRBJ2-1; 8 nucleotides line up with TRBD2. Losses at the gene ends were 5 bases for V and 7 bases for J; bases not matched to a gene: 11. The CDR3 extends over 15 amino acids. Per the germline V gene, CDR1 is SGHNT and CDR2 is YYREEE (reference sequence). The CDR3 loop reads CASSLFAGGSNEQFF. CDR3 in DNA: TGTGCCAGCAGTCTCTTCGCGGGAGGTTCGAATGAGCAGTTCTTC.

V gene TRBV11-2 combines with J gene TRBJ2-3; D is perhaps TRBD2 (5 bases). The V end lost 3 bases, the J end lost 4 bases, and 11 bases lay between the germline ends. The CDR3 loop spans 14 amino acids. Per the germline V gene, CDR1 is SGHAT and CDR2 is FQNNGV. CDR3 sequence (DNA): TGTGCCAGCAGCTTTGGAGGTTGGGCAGATACGCAGTATTTT. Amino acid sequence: CASSFGGWADTQYF. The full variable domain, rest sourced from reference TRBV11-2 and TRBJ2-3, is EAGVAQSPRYKIIEKRQSVAFWCNPISGHATLYWYQQILGQGPKLLIQFQNNGVVDDSQLPKDRFSAERLKGVDSTLKIQPAKLEDSAVYLCASSFGGWADTQYFGPGTRLTVL.

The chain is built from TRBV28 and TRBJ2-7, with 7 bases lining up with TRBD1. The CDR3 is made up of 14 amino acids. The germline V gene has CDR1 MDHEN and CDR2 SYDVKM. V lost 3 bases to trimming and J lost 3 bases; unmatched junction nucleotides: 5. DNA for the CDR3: TGTGCCAGCAGTTTGCTGGGACAGATCTACGAGCAGTACTTC. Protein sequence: CASSLLGQIYEQYF.

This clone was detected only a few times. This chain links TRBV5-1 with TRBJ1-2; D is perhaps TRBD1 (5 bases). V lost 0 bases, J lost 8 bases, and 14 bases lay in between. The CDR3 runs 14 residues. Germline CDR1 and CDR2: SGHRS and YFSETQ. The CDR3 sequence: CASSLAAGQGGYTF. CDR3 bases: TGCGCCAGCAGCTTGGCCGCAGGGCAAGGGGGCTACACCTTC.

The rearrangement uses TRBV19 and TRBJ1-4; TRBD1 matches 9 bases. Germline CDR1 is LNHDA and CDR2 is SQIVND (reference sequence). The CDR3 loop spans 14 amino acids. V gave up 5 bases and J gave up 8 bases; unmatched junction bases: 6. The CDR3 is CASSLTGGPEKLFF. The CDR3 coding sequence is TGTGCCAGTAGTCTGACAGGGGGTCCGGAAAAACTGTTTTTT.

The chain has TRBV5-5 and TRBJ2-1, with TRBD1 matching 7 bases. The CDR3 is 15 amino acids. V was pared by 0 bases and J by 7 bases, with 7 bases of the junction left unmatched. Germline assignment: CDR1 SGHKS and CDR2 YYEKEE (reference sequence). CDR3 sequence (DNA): TGTGCCAGCAGCTTGGCTTCGACAGGGCTTAATGAGCAGTTCTTC. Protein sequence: CASSLASTGLNEQFF.

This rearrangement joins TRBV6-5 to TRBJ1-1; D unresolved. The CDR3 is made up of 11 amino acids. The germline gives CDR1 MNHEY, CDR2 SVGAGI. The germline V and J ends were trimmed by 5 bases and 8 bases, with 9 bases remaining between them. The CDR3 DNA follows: TGTGCCAGCAGTACGGTAGTCGAAGCTTTCTTT. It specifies CASSTVVEAFF.

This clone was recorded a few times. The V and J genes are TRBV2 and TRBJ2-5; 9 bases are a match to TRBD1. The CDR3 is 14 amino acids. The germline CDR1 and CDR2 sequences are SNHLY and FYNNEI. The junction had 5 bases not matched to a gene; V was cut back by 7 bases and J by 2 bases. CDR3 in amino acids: CASNIDRGQETQYF. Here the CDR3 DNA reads TGTGCCAGCAACATCGACAGGGGGCAAGAGACCCAGTACTTC.